What follows are 9 T cell receptor beta chains derived from one specimen sequenced in a study of blood T cell repertoires in COVID-19. Measured with immunoSEQ multiplex PCR; TCRdb has only the in-frame clones, and not every one. Here the sample spans 85,000 to 100,000 clones, just over 85% being singletons. Sample: peripheral blood. Source of these receptors: a man aged 45 to 65 with COVID-19, enrolled during active disease.

The chain is built from TRBV2 and TRBJ1-2; D unresolved. The germline gives CDR1 SNHLY, CDR2 FYNNEI. The CDR3 is made up of 12 amino acids. V was cut by 11 bases and J by 5 bases, with 15 bases left in between. The CDR3 spells CAGQDGMYGYTF. The CDR3 DNA sequence: TGTGCCGGGCAGGACGGGATGTATGGCTACACCTTC. The variable domain in full, completed from reference TRBV2 and TRBJ1-2, reads EPEVTQTPSHQVTQMGQEVILRCVPISNHLYFYWYRQILGQKVEFLVSFYNNEISEKSEIFDDQFSVERPDGSNFTLKIRSTKLEDSAMYFCAGQDGMYGYTFGSGTRLTVV.

The rearrangement joins TRBV10-3 to TRBJ1-1; 7 bases match TRBD1. Germline V gene sequence: CDR1 ENHRY, CDR2 SYGVKD. V dropped 4 bases and J dropped 5; count of bases not matched to a gene: 4. The CDR3 length is 13 residues. The CDR3 sequence: CAISGPTGTEAFF. The CDR3 coding sequence is TGTGCCATCAGTGGCCCGACAGGGACTGAAGCTTTCTTT.

This chain links TRBV4-1 with TRBJ1-4; 7 nucleotides line up with TRBD1. The germline V gene has CDR1 MGHRA and CDR2 YSYEKL. With 0 bases clipped from V and 7 bases from J, the junction kept 5 bases outside the gene matches. The CDR3 is 15 amino acids. The DNA of the CDR3 is TGCGCCAGCAGCCAAGACGACAGGGAAGGTGAAAAACTGTTTTTT. This sequence encodes CASSQDDREGEKLFF.

This clone was recorded many times. The chain links TRBV19 to TRBJ1-1; a weak D match, TRBD1 (6 bases). V lost 4 bases to trimming and J lost 7 bases, with 16 bases between them. The CDR3 has 14 residues. From germline, CDR1 is LNHDA and CDR2 SQIVND (reference sequence). The CDR3 loop reads CASSKSVGGGEAFF. CDR3 DNA: TGTGCCAGTAGTAAATCTGTGGGAGGGGGTGAAGCTTTCTTT. Supplemented by reference TRBV19 and TRBJ1-1, the full variable domain reads DGGITQSPKYLFRKEGQNVTLSCEQNLNHDAMYWYRQDPGQGLRLIYYSQIVNDFQKGDIAEGYSVSREKKESFPLTVTSAQKNPTAFYLCASSKSVGGGEAFFGQGTRLTVV.

The CDR3 region has the DNA TGTGCCAGCAGCTTGTATGGACAGGTTATGAGCACTGAAGCTTTCTTT. This gives the protein CASSLYGQVMSTEAFF. V usage is TRBV5-6 and J usage is TRBJ1-1; 7 bases agree with TRBD1. In germline, CDR1 is SGHDT, CDR2 YYEEEE. J was trimmed by 4 bases and V by 1 base; bases with no gene match: 10. CDR3 size: 16 residues.

The chain links TRBV29-1 to TRBJ2-1, with TRBD2 as a possible D gene (6 bases). The V gene's germline CDR1 is SQVTM and CDR2 ANQGSEA. The V end lost 4 bases, the J end lost 3 bases, and 16 bases lay between the germline ends. The CDR3 totals 15 residues. CDR3 sequence (DNA): TGCAGCGTTGTGGGGGGTGGGTCTCGCTACAATGAGCAGTTCTTC. Protein: CSVVGGGSRYNEQFF.

The chain is built from TRBV5-8 and TRBJ1-2; D possibly corresponds to TRBD1 (5 bases). With 4 bases removed from V and 3 bases from J, the gap between germline ends came to 10 bases. Germline CDR1 SGHTS, CDR2 YDEGEE. The CDR3 is 13 residues long. The CDR3 region has the DNA TGTGCCAGCAGCATGCAGGGATACTATGGCTACACCTTC. Protein product: CASSMQGYYGYTF.

The chain is built from TRBV28 and TRBJ1-2; the D gene is possibly TRBD1 (6 bases). Germline V gene data show CDR1 as MDHEN and CDR2 as SYDVKM. This CDR3 comprises 13 residues. Deletions cut 3 bases from V and 2 bases from J, with 7 bases between. CDR3 region: CASSFGQNYGYTF. The CDR3, as DNA: TGTGCCAGCAGTTTTGGACAGAACTATGGCTACACCTTC.

The chain combines TRBV9 with TRBJ2-3; TRBD1 matches at 9 bases. V dropped 1 base and J dropped 4; count of bases not matched to a gene: 1. The CDR3 contains 14 residues. Per germline, CDR1 SGDLS and CDR2 YYNGEE. DNA of the CDR3: TGTGCCAGCAGCGTAACAGGGGGCCCAGATACGCAGTATTTT. Its translation: CASSVTGGPDTQYF.